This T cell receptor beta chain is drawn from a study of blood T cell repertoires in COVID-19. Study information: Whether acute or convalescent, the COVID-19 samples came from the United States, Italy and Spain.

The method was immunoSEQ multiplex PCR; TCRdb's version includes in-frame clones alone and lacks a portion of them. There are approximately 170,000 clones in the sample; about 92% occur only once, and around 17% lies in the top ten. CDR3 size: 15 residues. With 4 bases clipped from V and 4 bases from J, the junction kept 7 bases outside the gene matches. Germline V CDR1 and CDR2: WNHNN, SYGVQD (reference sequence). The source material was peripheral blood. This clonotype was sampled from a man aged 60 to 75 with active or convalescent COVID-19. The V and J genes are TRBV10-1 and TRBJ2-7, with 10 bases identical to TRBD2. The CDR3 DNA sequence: TGCGCCAGCAGTGGCGGACTAGCGGACCAATACGAGCAGTACTTC. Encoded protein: CASSGGLADQYEQYF.